The 19 T cell receptor beta chains reported below all come from one sample, sequenced in a study of immune evolution from preneoplasia to lung adenocarcinoma. Profiling relied on immunoSEQ multiplex PCR, and the TCRdb table lists in-frame clones only, not all of them. In the table there are 8,000 or so clones, almost 80% of which are singletons. Material for sequencing was FFPE minimally invasive lung adenocarcinoma tissue. Source of these receptors: an older donor with lung adenocarcinoma.

CDR3 sequence reads: CASSLVTLAGGSYNEQFF. The CDR3 DNA sequence: TGTGCCAGCAGCTTAGTTACTCTAGCGGGCGGGTCCTACAATGAGCAGTTCTTC. This rearrangement joins TRBV11-2 to TRBJ2-1; 8 nucleotides match TRBD2. With V trimmed by 1 base and J by 1 base, 9 bases remained unmatched. Germline CDR1 SGHAT, CDR2 FQNNGV. The CDR3 totals 18 residues.

This chain connects TRBV2 to TRBJ2-5; weak D call: TRBD2 (6 bases). V lost 7 bases to trimming and J lost 2 bases, with 11 bases between them. The length of the CDR3 is 13 residues. Germline values: CDR1 SNHLY, CDR2 FYNNEI. The CDR3 bases are TGTGCCAGCACTGGGACTGAGCAAGAGACCCAGTACTTC. Translated: CASTGTEQETQYF.

J is TRBJ2-6 and V is TRBV30; no clear D gene. CDR1 and CDR2 (germline): GTSNPN, SVGIG (reference sequence). The V end lost 4 bases, the J end lost 2 bases, and 6 bases lay between the germline ends. The CDR3 sequence is 13 residues long. The CDR3 sequence is CAWKIAGANVLTF. CDR3 nucleotide sequence: TGTGCCTGGAAAATCGCTGGGGCCAACGTCCTGACTTTC.

This clone was observed a few times. J is TRBJ2-1 and V is TRBV6-6, with 12 bases identical to TRBD2. Germline CDR1 MNHNY, CDR2 SVGAGI (reference sequence). The trim removed 8 bases at V and 5 bases at J, leaving 10 bases unmatched. This CDR3 has 16 residues. CDR3 amino acids: CASSSGRAPIHNEQFF. The CDR3 DNA is TGTGCCAGCTCTAGCGGGAGGGCCCCCATACACAATGAGCAGTTCTTC.

The chain is built from TRBV5-1 and TRBJ2-7; weak D call: TRBD2 (6 bases). CDR3 length: 14 residues. Germline V gene sequence: CDR1 SGHRS, CDR2 YFSETQ. V was cut by 4 bases and J by 0 bases, with 11 bases left in between. The CDR3 nucleotides read TGCGCCAGCAGCCCCGGACTACTCTCCTACGAGCAGTACTTC. Its translation is CASSPGLLSYEQYF.

The chain combines TRBV7-8 with TRBJ1-5; no reliable D call. This CDR3 is built from 15 residues. In germline, CDR1 is SGHVS, CDR2 FQNEAQ. V was cut by 8 bases and J by 0 bases, with 14 bases left in between. The CDR3 spells CASSRAGNSNQPQHF. Written as DNA, the CDR3 is TGTGCCAGCTCCCGGGCGGGGAATAGCAATCAGCCCCAGCATTTT.

V usage is TRBV19 and J usage is TRBJ2-7, with 10 positions matching TRBD2. The trim removed 6 bases at V and 5 bases at J, leaving 13 bases unmatched. The CDR3 extends over 16 amino acids. Germline loops: CDR1 LNHDA, CDR2 SQIVND (reference sequence). CDR3: CASSPKGSSGSHEQYF. CDR3 DNA sequence: TGTGCCAGTAGCCCTAAGGGATCTAGCGGGAGCCACGAGCAGTACTTC.

The V gene is TRBV10-3, the J gene TRBJ2-4, with 8 bases aligning to TRBD1. Per the germline V gene, CDR1 is ENHRY and CDR2 is SYGVKD. V shed 3 bases and J 9 bases; nucleotides not matched to a gene: 10. The CDR3 is 15 amino acids. The CDR3 region has the DNA TGTGCCATCAGTGAAGAACGGCAGGGGGCGGGCATTCAGTACTTC. Translating it yields CAISEERQGAGIQYF.

In its sample, this clone was seen once. This chain uses TRBV5-1 with TRBJ2-1, with D unclear. Per the germline V gene, CDR1 is SGHRS and CDR2 is YFSETQ. This CDR3 is 11 amino acids long. V was pared by 3 bases and J by 4 bases, with 2 bases between. The CDR3 sequence: CASSSYNEQFF. CDR3 nucleotides: TGCGCCAGCAGCTCATACAATGAGCAGTTCTTC.

This chain joins TRBV5-6 and TRBJ1-2; D possibly corresponds to TRBD1 (6 bases). This CDR3 has 13 residues. V was shortened by 6 bases and J by 5 bases, with 14 bases between the two germline ends. In germline, CDR1 is SGHDT, CDR2 YYEEEE. The CDR3 reads CASKFTGSYGYTF. As DNA, the CDR3 is TGTGCCAGCAAATTTACAGGGTCATATGGCTACACCTTC.

This clone was seen a few times. The chain carries TRBV2 and TRBJ2-7; a weak D match, TRBD1 (5 bases). Deletions cut 7 bases from V and 1 base from J, with 11 bases between. The CDR3 consists of 13 residues. Germline-derived CDR1 and CDR2 are SNHLY and FYNNEI. CDR3 residues: CASNPRASYEQYF. DNA of the CDR3: TGTGCCAGCAACCCCAGGGCTTCCTACGAGCAGTACTTC.

The chain has TRBV29-1 and TRBJ1-2, with D tentatively TRBD1 (5 bases). This CDR3 is 11 amino acids long. Germline CDR1 and CDR2: SQVTM and ANQGSEA. Deletions cut 3 bases from V and 7 bases from J, with 9 bases between. CDR3 region: CSVEGGFGYTF. CDR3 DNA: TGCAGCGTTGAGGGGGGGTTTGGCTACACCTTC.

The chain has TRBV28 and TRBJ2-1; D remains ambiguous. The CDR3 contains 14 residues. CDR1 MDHEN and CDR2 SYDVKM come from the germline V gene. The V and J ends lost 2 bases and 12 bases respectively, with 17 bases between them. CDR3 sequence reads: CASSLPPATQVQFF. CDR3 coding DNA: TGTGCCAGCAGTTTACCCCCGGCCACACAAGTGCAGTTCTTC.

CDR3 in DNA: TGCGCCAGCAGCCAAGATACGAGCGGGAGACACAATGAGCAGTTCTTC. Translated, it gives CASSQDTSGRHNEQFF. The chain couples TRBV4-1 to TRBJ2-1; 8 nucleotides line up with TRBD2. The V and J ends lost 0 bases and 5 bases, in that order; junction bases with no gene match: 6. CDR3 length: 16 amino acids. Germline V gene data show CDR1 as MGHRA and CDR2 as YSYEKL.

V usage is TRBV28 and J usage is TRBJ2-7; D is possibly TRBD1 (5 bases). Germline CDR1 reads MDHEN; CDR2 reads SYDVKM. Between the trimmed V and J ends, which lost 7 bases and 5 bases, there was a span of 15 bases. The CDR3 sequence is 13 residues long. The CDR3 here is CASKVGRYDEQYF. In DNA, the CDR3 is TGTGCCAGCAAAGTGGGGCGATACGACGAGCAGTACTTC.

The chain couples TRBV9 to TRBJ2-2; maybe TRBD2 (5 bases). Trimming stripped 0 bases from V and 1 base from J, with 7 bases between. The CDR3 is 15 residues long. CDR1 SGDLS and CDR2 YYNGEE come from the germline V gene. The CDR3 DNA sequence: TGTGCCAGCAGCGTAGAGGACTGGAACACCGGGGAGCTGTTTTTT. As protein: CASSVEDWNTGELFF.

This clone was recorded a few times. The chain joins TRBV27 to TRBJ1-5; TRBD1 is a possible D gene (5 bases). V lost 3 bases and J lost 2, with 11 bases in between. The CDR3 is 15 amino acids. In germline, CDR1 is MNHEY, CDR2 SMNVEV (reference sequence). Written as DNA, the CDR3 is TGTGCCAGCAGTTTCGAGGGGCCGGGCAATCAGCCCCAGCATTTT. Encoded protein: CASSFEGPGNQPQHF.

J is TRBJ2-7 and V is TRBV10-3, with D possibly matching TRBD2 (6 bases). Trimming shortened V by 1 base and J by 6 bases, and 13 bases separated the two germline ends. The CDR3 runs to 14 residues. Germline-derived CDR1 and CDR2 are ENHRY and SYGVKD. The CDR3 DNA reads as TGTGCCATCAGTGAGTGGAGGGCCCCCTCCGAGCAGTACTTC. This sequence encodes CAISEWRAPSEQYF.

The chain's CDR3 is CASSSGSAETQYF. Written as DNA, the CDR3 is TGCGCCAGCAGCTCCGGGTCGGCGGAGACCCAGTACTTC. V is TRBV5-1 and J is TRBJ2-5; no firm D call. This CDR3 is 13 amino acids long. The V end was cut by 3 bases, the J end by 5 bases, with 11 bases between. Looked up from germline, CDR1 is SGHRS and CDR2 is YFSETQ. Full variable domain (missing parts from reference TRBV5-1 and TRBJ2-5): KAGVTQTPRYLIKTRGQQVTLSCSPISGHRSVSWYQQTPGQGLQFLFEYFSETQRNKGNFPGRFSGRQFSNSRSEMNVSTLELGDSALYLCASSSGSAETQYFGPGTRLLVL.